The rows below give T cell receptor beta chains drawn from one sample of a study of CD8 T cells in ankylosing spondylitis. TCRdb called the 5' RACE reads again in MiXCR, with one record for every CDR3 protein. The repertoire holds 350,000 or so distinct CDR3 sequences, with approximately 10% as singletons. The sequenced sample was blood, either unsorted or a sorted T cell fraction (not recorded which). The source is a female donor with ankylosing spondylitis or in good health (not recorded which). Both conserved end residues are part of each CDR3. A D gene is named only where the DNA matches it firmly. Rows give clone size only sometimes, using once, few, many, or a class for an expanded clone.

few | TRBD1 | TRBV28 | CASTFSTGDVRNQPQHF
many | NA | TRBV20-1 | CSARGSRAWDTEAFF
many | NA | TRBV20-1 | CSARGQGTNEKLFF
many | TRBD2 | TRBV12-3/TRBV12-4 | CALGGPSGIFTGELFF
many | NA | TRBV3-1 | CASSQVANTEAFF
NA | NA | TRBV4-3 | CASSQAKSGANVLTF
many | NA | TRBV9 | CASSVGGTGNGNTIYF
few | NA | TRBV5-8 | CASTLFTGYPNQPQHF
NA | TRBD1 | TRBV30 | CAWKLKGTGVNQPQHF
many | NA | TRBV20-1 | CSAGGGSENQPQHF
many | NA | TRBV20-1 | CSGGTRTDTQYF
NA | NA | TRBV5-1 | CASSLVGGRMNTEAFF
many | NA | TRBV20-1 | CSARTSGANVLTF
many | TRBD2 | TRBV20-1 | CSARADRGLAGVAGSYEQYF
many | TRBD1 | TRBV30 | CAWMGQPTYEQYF
NA | NA | TRBV7-8 | CASSYRDYNEQFF
many | TRBD2 | TRBV2 | CASSGVAGGANNEQFF
NA | NA | TRBV3-1 | CASSQDADLLVNTGELFF
many | NA | TRBV7-3 | CASSLFLRDASSGANVLTF
many | NA | TRBV20-1 | CSASRVRVLAFF
few | NA | TRBV24-1 | CATSDLSGNEQYF
many | NA | TRBV20-1 | CSARDNSRYGYTF
many | NA | TRBV28 | CASLRRDNSYEQYF
NA | NA | TRBV14 | CASSQQGMGNTIYF
NA | NA | TRBV6-1 | CASSEGHPNQPQHF
many | NA | TRBV20-1 | CSAPDNEKLFF
many | TRBD2 | TRBV4-1 | CASSKTSATDTQYF
NA | TRBD1 | TRBV12-3/TRBV12-4 | CASRATGLVTDTQYF
many | NA | TRBV5-1 | CASSLDSTATEAFF
NA | NA | TRBV29-1 | CSVVIHHSGANVLTF
many | NA | TRBV10-3 | CAISESSGLAKNIQYF
many | NA | TRBV5-8 | CASSLANRGDTQYF
many | NA | TRBV5-1 | CASSPRAVSNEQFF
NA | NA | TRBV5-1 | CASGRDWNSYEQYF
many | NA | TRBV27 | CAVLGRGATGELFF
many | TRBD1 | TRBV20-1 | CSARARDRLRETQYF
many | NA | TRBV5-1 | CASSKTGQGSGELFF
few | TRBD2 | TRBV5-1 | CASSVTSGDNEQFF
few | TRBD1 | TRBV3-1 | CASSQDIDRVADTQYF
many | TRBD1 | TRBV5-1 | CASSQGQGSGYTF
many | NA | TRBV4-3 | CASSQEADRNEQFF
NA | NA | TRBV30 | CAYRVGYTEAFF
many | NA | TRBV20-1 | CSARGPVGYTF
many | TRBD1 | TRBV9 | CASSVAGGHSPLHF